A single T cell receptor beta chain is shown here with its context. This record comes from a study of early T cells in non-severe SARS-CoV-2 infection. Study overall: Sequencing of unsorted whole blood was done on bulk RNA, leaving chains unpaired.

The CDR3 loop spans 16 amino acids. Trimming removed 3 bases at V and 3 bases at J, with 15 bases between. Germline V gene sequence: CDR1 SNHLY, CDR2 FYNNEI. As part of library construction, unique molecular identifiers were attached to individual cDNA molecules. Using its own MiXCR run on the 5' RACE reads, TCRdb lists one record per CDR3 protein. The sample holds 45,000 to 55,000 distinct CDR3 sequences; 6.2% are singletons and the top ten take just under 4%. Specimen: whole blood. The source of this sequence is an adult who was a healthcare worker with PCR-confirmed SARS-CoV-2 infection or an uninfected control (not recorded which). This chain joins TRBV2 and TRBJ1-5; maybe TRBD1 (5 bases). CDR3 in amino acids: CASSEVRRGDNQPQHF. The CDR3 DNA sequence: TGTGCCAGCAGTGAGGTGCGGCGGGGGGACAATCAGCCCCAGCATTTT.